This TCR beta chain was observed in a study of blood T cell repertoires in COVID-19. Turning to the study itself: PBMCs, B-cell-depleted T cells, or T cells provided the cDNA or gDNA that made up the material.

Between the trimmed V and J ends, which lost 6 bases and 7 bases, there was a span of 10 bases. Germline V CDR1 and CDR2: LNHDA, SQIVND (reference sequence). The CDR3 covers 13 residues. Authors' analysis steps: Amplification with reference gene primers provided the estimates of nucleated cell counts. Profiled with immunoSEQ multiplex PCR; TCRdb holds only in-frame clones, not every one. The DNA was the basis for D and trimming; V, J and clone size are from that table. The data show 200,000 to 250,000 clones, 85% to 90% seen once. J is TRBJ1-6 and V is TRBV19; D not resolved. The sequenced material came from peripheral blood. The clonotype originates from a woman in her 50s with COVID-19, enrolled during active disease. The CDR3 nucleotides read TGTGCCAGTAGGGAGAGCGCCAATTCACCCCTCCACTTT. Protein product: CASRESANSPLHF.